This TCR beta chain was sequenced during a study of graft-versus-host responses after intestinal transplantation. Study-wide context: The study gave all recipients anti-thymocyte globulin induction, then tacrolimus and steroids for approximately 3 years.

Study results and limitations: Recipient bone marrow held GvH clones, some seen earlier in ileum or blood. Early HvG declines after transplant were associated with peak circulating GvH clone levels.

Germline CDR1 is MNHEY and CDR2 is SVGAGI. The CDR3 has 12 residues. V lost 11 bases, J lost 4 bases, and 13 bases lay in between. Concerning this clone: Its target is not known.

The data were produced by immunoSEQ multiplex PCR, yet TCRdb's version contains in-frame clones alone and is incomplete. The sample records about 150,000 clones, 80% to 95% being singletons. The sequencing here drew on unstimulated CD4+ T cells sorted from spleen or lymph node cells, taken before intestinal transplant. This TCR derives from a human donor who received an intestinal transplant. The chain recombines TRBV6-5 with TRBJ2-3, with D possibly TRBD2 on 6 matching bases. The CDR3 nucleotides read TGTGCCGGAGGGGCAGCACCAGATACGCAGTATTTT. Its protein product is CAGGAAPDTQYF.